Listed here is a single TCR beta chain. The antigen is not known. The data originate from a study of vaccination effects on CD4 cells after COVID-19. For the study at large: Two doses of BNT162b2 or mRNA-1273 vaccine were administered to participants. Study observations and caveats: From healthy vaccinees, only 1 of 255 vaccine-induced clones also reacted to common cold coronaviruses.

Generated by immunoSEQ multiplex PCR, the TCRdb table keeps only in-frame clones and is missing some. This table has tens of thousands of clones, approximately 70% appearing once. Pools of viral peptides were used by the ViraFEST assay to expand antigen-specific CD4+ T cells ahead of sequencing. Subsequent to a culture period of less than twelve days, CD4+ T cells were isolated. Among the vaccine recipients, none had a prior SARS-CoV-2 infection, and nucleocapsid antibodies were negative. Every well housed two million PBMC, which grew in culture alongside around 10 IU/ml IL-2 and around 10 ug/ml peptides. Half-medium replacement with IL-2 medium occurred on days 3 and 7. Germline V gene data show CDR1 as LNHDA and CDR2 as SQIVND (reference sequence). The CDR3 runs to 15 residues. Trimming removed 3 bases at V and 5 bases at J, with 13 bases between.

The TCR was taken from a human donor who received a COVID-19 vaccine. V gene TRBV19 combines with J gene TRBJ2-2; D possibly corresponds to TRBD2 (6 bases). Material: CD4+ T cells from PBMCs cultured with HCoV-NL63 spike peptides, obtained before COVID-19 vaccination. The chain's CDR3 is CASSIPGDWTGELFF. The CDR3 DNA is TGTGCCAGTAGTATTCCGGGAGATTGGACCGGGGAGCTGTTTTTT.